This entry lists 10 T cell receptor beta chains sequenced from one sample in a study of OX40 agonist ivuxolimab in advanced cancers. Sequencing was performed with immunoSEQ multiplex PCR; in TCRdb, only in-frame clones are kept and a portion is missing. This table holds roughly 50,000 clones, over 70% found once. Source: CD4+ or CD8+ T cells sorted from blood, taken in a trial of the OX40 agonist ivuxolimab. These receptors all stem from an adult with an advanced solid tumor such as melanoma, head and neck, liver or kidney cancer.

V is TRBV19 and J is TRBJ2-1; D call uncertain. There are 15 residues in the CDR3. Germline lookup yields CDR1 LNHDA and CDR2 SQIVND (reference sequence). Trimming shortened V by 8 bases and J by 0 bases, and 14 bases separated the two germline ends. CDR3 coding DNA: TGTGCCAGTGGGTCGGTGGGAAGCTCCTACAATGAGCAGTTCTTC. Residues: CASGSVGSSYNEQFF.

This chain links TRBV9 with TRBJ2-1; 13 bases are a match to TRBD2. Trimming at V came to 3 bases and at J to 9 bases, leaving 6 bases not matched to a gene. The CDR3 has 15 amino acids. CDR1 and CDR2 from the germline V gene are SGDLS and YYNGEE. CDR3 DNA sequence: TGTGCCAGCAGCGAAAGACTAGCGGGAGGAGGTGAGCAGTTCTTC. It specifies CASSERLAGGGEQFF.

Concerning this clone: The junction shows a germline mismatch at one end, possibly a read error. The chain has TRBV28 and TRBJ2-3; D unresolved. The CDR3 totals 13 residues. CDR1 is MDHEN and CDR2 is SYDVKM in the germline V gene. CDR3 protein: CAGSLESTDTQYF. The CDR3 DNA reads TGTGCCGGCAGTTTAGAGAGCACAGATACGCAGTATTTT.

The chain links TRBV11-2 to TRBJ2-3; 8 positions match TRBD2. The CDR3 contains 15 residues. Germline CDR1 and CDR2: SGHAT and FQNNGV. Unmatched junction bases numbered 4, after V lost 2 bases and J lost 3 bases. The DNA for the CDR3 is TGTGCCAGCAGCTTAACGGGAGGGCCTACAGATACGCAGTATTTT. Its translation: CASSLTGGPTDTQYF.

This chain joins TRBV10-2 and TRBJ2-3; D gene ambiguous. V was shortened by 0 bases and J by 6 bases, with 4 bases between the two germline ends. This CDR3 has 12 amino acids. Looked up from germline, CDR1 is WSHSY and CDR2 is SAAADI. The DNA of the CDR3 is TGCGCCAGCAGTGAGTCGACTGATACGCAGTATTTT. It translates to CASSESTDTQYF.

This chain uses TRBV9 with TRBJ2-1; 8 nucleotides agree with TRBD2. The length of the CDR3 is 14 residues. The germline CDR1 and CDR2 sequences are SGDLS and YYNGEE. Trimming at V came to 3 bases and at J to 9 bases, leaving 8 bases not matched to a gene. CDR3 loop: CASSAGLASIEQFF. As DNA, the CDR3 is TGTGCCAGCAGCGCAGGACTAGCTTCGATTGAGCAGTTCTTC.

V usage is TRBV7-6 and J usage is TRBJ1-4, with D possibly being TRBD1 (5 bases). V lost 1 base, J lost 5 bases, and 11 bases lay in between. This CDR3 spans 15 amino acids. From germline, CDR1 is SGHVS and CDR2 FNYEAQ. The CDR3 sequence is CASSLEPGFNEKLFF. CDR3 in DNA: TGTGCCAGCAGCTTAGAGCCAGGGTTCAATGAAAAACTGTTTTTT.

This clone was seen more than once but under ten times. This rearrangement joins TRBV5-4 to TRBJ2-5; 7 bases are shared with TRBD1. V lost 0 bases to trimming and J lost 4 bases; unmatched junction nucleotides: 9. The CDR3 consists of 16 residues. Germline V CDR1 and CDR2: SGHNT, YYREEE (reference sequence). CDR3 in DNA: TGTGCCAGCAGCTTGGTGGGCAGGGGGTTCACAGAGACCCAGTACTTC. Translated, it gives CASSLVGRGFTETQYF.

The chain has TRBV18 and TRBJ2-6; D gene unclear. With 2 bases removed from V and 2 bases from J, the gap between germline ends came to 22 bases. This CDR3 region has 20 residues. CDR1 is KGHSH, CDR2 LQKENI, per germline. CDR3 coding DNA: TGTGCCAGCTCACCAATACCGGTAGGGTTTGGTTTAGCTGGGGCCAACGTCCTGACTTTC. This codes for CASSPIPVGFGLAGANVLTF.

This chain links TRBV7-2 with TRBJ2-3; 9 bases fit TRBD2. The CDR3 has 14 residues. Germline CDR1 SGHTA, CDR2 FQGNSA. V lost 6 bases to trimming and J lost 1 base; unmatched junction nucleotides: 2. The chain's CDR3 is CASRRTSGTDTQYF. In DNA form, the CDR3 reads TGTGCCAGCAGACGGACTAGCGGCACAGATACGCAGTATTTT.